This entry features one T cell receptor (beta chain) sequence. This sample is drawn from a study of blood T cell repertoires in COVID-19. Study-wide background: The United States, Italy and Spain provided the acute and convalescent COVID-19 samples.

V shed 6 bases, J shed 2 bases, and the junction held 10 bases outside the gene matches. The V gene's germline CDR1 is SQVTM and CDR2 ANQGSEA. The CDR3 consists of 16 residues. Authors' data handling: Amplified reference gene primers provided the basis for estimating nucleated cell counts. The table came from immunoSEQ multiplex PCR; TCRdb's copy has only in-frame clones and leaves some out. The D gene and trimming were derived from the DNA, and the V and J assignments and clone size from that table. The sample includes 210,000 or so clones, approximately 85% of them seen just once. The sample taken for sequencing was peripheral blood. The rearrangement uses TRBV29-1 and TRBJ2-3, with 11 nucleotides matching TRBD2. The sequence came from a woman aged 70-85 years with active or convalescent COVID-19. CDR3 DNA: TGCAGCGTAGGAGGAGGGACTAGCGGTATCACAGATACGCAGTATTTT. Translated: CSVGGGTSGITDTQYF.